The 15 T cell receptor beta chains below come from one sample, sequenced in a study of T cells expressing NK-cell markers. TCRdb reprocessed the 5' RACE reads; each CDR3 protein has one entry and no DNA is given. Its clone listing holds roughly 390,000 distinct CDR3 sequences. Sequencing was done on a sample of blood T cells: a sorted CD56 or NKG2C T cell subset, CD4+ or CD8+ T cells, or bulk PBMC T cells (not recorded which). Source of these receptors: a woman between 45 and 60 years old in good health.

The rearrangement links TRBV12-3 or TRBV12-4 to TRBJ1-4; the TCRdb call, TRBD1, lacks DNA for checking. The CDR3 contains 13 residues. CDR3 residues: CASSFRGQGKLFF.

The V and J genes are TRBV20-1 and TRBJ2-2; TCRdb's assignment of TRBD2 cannot be checked, as there is no DNA. This CDR3 has 14 amino acids. Germline V lookup: CDR1 DFQATT, CDR2 SNEGSKA (reference sequence). CDR3 sequence: CSARGLIYTGELFF.

The rearrangement uses TRBV12-3 or TRBV12-4 and TRBJ2-1; absent DNA, TCRdb's TRBD2 call cannot be checked. The CDR3 has 15 residues. The CDR3 reads CASNLQRAAYNEQFF.

This sequence joins TRBV6-2 or TRBV6-3 and TRBJ2-7. CDR1 is MNHEY, CDR2 SVGEGT, per germline. The CDR3 loop spans 15 amino acids. CDR3 protein: CASSYGTISSYEQYF.

The chain couples TRBV18 to TRBJ1-1; checking the TCRdb D call of TRBD1 is not possible without DNA. CDR3 length equals 13 residues. The V gene's germline CDR1 is KGHSH and CDR2 LQKENI. The CDR3 sequence: CASGIRENTEAFF.

The CDR3 spells CASSQEWRYNEQFF. The rearrangement joins TRBV3-1 to TRBJ2-1. This CDR3 is 14 amino acids long. The germline CDR1 and CDR2 sequences are LGHDT and YNNKEL (reference sequence).

This CDR3 is CASSVTGQGSYNEQFF. This sequence joins TRBV5-1 and TRBJ2-1. CDR3 length: 16 amino acids. CDR1 SGHRS and CDR2 YFSETQ come from the germline V gene.

V and J are TRBV12-3 or TRBV12-4 and TRBJ1-1. The CDR3 is 14 amino acids. CDR3 sequence: CASSAIGVNTEAFF.

The chain carries TRBV14 and TRBJ1-4. The CDR3 is made up of 12 amino acids. CDR1 SGHDN and CDR2 FVKESK come from the germline V gene. The CDR3: CASSQASIKLFF.

The genes are TRBV25-1 and TRBJ2-4; TCRdb's D call, TRBD1, is unchecked because there is no DNA. CDR1 and CDR2 (germline): MGHDK, SYGVNS. This CDR3 is built from 15 residues. The CDR3 sequence is CASSGQTGGLNIQYF. The whole variable domain, filled in from reference TRBV25-1 and TRBJ2-4, reads EADIYQTPRYLVIGTGKKITLECSQTMGHDKMYWYQQDPGMELHLIHYSYGVNSTEKGDLSSESTVSRIRTEHFPLTLESARPSHTSQYLCASSGQTGGLNIQYFGAGTRLSVL.

The chain links TRBV5-1 to TRBJ2-3; the TRBD2 assignment by TCRdb is unverifiable without DNA. CDR1 is SGHRS and CDR2 is YFSETQ in the germline V gene. This CDR3 has 14 residues. This chain's CDR3 is CASSPGLGVDTQYF.

The rearrangement uses TRBV3-1 and TRBJ2-5; as DNA is missing, the TRBD1 call by TCRdb cannot be tested. Germline V gene sequence: CDR1 LGHDT, CDR2 YNNKEL (reference sequence). The CDR3 length is 14 residues. CDR3 sequence reads: CASSHRGPGETQYF.

The chain recombines TRBV10-3 with TRBJ2-5; TCRdb gives TRBD1 as the D gene, but with no DNA this cannot be confirmed. The germline gives CDR1 ENHRY, CDR2 SYGVKD. The CDR3 length is 13 residues. The CDR3 here is CAAAGQVQETQYF.

This chain connects TRBV14 to TRBJ2-1; as DNA is missing, the TRBD1 call by TCRdb cannot be tested. This CDR3 region has 18 residues. Germline-derived CDR1 and CDR2 are SGHDN and FVKESK. CDR3 loop: CASRQGVGSPGSYNEQFF.

This rearrangement joins TRBV7-9 to TRBJ2-3; TCRdb designates TRBD1, a call that cannot be tested without DNA. This CDR3 has 13 residues. Germline CDR1 reads SEHNR; CDR2 reads FQNEAQ (reference sequence). The CDR3 sequence: CATEGSPTDTQYF.